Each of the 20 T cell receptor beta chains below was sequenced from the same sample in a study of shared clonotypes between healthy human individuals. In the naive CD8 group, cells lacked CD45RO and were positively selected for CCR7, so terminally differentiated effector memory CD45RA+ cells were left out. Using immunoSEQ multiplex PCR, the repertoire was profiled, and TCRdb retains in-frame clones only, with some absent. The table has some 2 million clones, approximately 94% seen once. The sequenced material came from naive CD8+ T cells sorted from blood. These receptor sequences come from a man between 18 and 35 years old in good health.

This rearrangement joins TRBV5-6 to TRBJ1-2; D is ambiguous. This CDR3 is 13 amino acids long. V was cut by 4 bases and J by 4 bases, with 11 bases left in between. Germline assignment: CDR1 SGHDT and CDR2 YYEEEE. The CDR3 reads CASSTPTGYGYTF. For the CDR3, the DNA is TGTGCCAGCAGCACCCCGACGGGCTATGGCTACACCTTC.

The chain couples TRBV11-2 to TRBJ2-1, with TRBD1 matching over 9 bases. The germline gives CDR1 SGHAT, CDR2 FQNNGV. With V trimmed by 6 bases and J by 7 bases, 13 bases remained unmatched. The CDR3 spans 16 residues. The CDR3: CASSRQGVMTGNEQFF. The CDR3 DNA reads TGTGCCAGCAGTCGACAGGGGGTCATGACTGGGAATGAGCAGTTCTTC. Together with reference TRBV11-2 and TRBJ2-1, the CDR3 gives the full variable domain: EAGVAQSPRYKIIEKRQSVAFWCNPISGHATLYWYQQILGQGPKLLIQFQNNGVVDDSQLPKDRFSAERLKGVDSTLKIQPAKLEDSAVYLCASSRQGVMTGNEQFFGPGTRLTVL.

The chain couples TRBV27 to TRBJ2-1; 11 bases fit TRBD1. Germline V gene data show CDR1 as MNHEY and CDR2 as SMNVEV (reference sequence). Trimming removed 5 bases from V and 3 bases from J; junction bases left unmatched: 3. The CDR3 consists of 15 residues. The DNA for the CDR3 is TGTGCCAGCAGTACCGGGACAGGGGGCTACAATGAGCAGTTCTTC. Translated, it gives CASSTGTGGYNEQFF.

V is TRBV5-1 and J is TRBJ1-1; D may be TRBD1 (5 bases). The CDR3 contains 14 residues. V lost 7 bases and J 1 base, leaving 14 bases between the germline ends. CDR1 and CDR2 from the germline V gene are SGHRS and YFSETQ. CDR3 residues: CASSPETANTEAFF. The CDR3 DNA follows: TGCGCCAGCTCCCCCGAGACAGCGAACACTGAAGCTTTCTTT.

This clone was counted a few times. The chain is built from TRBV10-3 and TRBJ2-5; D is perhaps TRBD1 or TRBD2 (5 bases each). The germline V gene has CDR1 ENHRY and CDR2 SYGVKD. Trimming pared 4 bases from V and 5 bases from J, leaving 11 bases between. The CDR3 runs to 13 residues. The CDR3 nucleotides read TGTGCCATCAGTGTGGGGACGGGGGAGACCCAGTACTTC. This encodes CAISVGTGETQYF.

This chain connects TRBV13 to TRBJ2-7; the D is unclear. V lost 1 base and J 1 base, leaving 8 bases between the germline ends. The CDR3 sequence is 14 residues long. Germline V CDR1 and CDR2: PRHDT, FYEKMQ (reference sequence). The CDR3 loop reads CASSLAADSYEQYF. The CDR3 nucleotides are TGTGCCAGCAGCTTAGCGGCGGATTCCTACGAGCAGTACTTC.

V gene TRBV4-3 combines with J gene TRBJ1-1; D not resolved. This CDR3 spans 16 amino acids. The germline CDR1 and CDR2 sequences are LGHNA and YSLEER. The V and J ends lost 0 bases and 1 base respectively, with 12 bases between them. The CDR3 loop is CASSQDGEAWNTEAFF. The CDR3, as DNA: TGCGCCAGCAGCCAAGACGGAGAAGCTTGGAACACTGAAGCTTTCTTT.

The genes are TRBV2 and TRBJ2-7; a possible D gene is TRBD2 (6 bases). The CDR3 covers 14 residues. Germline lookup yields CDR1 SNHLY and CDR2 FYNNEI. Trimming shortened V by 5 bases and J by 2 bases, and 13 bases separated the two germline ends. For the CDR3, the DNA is TGTGCCAGCAGTTCCGGGACTGTTACCTACGAGCAGTACTTC. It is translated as CASSSGTVTYEQYF. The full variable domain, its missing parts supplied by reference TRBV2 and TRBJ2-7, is EPEVTQTPSHQVTQMGQEVILRCVPISNHLYFYWYRQILGQKVEFLVSFYNNEISEKSEIFDDQFSVERPDGSNFTLKIRSTKLEDSAMYFCASSSGTVTYEQYFGPGTRLTVT.

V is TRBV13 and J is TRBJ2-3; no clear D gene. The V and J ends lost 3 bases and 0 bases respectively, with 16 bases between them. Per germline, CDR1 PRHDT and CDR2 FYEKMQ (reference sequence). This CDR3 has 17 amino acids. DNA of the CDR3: TGTGCCAGCAGCTTGACCGCCTGGCAACAAAGCACAGATACGCAGTATTTT. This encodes CASSLTAWQQSTDTQYF.

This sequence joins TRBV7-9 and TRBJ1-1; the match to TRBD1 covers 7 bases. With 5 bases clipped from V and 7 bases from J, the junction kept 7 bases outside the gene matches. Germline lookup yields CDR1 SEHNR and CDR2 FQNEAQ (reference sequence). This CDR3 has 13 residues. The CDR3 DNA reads TGTGCCAGCAGCCAACTTAGGGACAGTGAAGCTTTCTTT. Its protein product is CASSQLRDSEAFF.

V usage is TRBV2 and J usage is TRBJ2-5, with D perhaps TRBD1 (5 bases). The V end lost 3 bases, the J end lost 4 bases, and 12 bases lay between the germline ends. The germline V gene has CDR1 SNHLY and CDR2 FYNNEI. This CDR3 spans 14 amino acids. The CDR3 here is CASSDFLGAETQYF. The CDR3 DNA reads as TGTGCCAGCAGTGACTTTCTAGGGGCAGAGACCCAGTACTTC.

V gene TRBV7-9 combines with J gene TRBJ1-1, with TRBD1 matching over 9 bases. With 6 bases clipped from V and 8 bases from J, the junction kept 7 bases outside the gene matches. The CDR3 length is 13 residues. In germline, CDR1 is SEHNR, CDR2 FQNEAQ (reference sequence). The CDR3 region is CASRLQGAWEAFF. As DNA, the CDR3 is TGTGCCAGCAGGCTACAGGGGGCGTGGGAAGCTTTCTTT.

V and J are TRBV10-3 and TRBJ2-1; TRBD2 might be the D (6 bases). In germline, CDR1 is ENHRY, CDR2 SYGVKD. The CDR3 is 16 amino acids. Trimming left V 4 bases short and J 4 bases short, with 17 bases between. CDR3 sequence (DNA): TGTGCCATCAGTGGGCCCGACTTGGAGGGATACAATGAGCAGTTCTTC. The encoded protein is CAISGPDLEGYNEQFF.

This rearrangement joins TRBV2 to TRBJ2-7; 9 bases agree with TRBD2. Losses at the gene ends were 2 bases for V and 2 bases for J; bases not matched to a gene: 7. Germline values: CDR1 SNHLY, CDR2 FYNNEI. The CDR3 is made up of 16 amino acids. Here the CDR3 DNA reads TGTGCCAGCAGTGAATCGGCTAGCGGGGCTACCTACGAGCAGTACTTC. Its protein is CASSESASGATYEQYF.

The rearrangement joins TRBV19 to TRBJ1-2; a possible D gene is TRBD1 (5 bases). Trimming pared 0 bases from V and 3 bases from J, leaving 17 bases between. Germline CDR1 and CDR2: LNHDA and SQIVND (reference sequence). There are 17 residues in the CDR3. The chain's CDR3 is CASSIEYIDSPYYGYTF. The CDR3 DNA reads TGTGCCAGTAGTATAGAATATATCGACAGCCCCTACTATGGCTACACCTTC.

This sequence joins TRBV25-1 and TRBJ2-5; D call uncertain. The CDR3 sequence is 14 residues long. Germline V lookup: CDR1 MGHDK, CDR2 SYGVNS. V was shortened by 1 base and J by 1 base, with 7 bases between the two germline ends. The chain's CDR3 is CASSEFGAQETQYF. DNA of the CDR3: TGTGCCAGCAGTGAATTCGGAGCCCAAGAGACCCAGTACTTC. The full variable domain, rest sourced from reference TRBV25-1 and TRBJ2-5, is EADIYQTPRYLVIGTGKKITLECSQTMGHDKMYWYQQDPGMELHLIHYSYGVNSTEKGDLSSESTVSRIRTEHFPLTLESARPSHTSQYLCASSEFGAQETQYFGPGTRLLVL.

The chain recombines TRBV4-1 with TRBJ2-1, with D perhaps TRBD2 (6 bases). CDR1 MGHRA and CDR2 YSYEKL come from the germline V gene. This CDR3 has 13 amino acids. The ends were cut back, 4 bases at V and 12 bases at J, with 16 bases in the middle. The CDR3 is CASSLSAGRGQFF. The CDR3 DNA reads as TGCGCCAGCAGCCTATCCGCGGGGCGGGGGCAGTTCTTC.

The CDR3 loop reads CASSRDRVESEQYF. The CDR3 DNA follows: TGCGCCAGCAGTCGGGACAGGGTCGAATCCGAGCAGTACTTC. The V and J genes are TRBV5-1 and TRBJ2-7; 9 nucleotides align to TRBD1. Germline trimming cut 5 bases from V and 6 bases from J; bases unmatched to any gene: 9. CDR3 length: 14 amino acids. Germline V gene sequence: CDR1 SGHRS, CDR2 YFSETQ.

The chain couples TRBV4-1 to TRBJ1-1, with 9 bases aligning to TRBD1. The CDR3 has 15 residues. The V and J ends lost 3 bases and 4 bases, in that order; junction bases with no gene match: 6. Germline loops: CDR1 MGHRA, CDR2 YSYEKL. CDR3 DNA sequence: TGCGCCAGCAGCCAGGACAGGGGCTCGTCCACTGAAGCTTTCTTT. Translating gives CASSQDRGSSTEAFF.

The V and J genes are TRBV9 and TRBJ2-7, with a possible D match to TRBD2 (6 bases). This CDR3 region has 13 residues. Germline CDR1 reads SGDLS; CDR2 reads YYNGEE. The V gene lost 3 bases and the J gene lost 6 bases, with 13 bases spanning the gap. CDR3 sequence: CASSGFGGTEQYF. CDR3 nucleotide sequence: TGTGCCAGCAGCGGCTTCGGCGGGACCGAGCAGTACTTC.